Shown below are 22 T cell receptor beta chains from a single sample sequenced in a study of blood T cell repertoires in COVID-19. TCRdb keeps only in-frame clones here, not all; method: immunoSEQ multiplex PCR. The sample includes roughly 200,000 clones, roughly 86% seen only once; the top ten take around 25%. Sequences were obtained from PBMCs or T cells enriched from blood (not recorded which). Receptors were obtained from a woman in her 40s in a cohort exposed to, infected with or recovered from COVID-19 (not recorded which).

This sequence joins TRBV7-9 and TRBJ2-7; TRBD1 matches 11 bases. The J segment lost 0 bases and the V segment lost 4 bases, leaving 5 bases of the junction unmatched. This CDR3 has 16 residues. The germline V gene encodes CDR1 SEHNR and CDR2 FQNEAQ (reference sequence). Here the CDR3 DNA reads TGTGCCAGCAGCTCCCGGGGACAGGGGGGCTCCTACGAGCAGTACTTC. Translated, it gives CASSSRGQGGSYEQYF.

The CDR3 DNA is TGTGCCAGCAGCGTAGTCCCCGGGACCTACGAGCAGTACTTC. Protein product: CASSVVPGTYEQYF. The chain has TRBV9 and TRBJ2-7; tentatively, D is TRBD2 (5 bases). Germline CDR1 and CDR2: SGDLS and YYNGEE. V lost 0 bases, J lost 2 bases, and 9 bases lay in between. CDR3 size: 14 residues.

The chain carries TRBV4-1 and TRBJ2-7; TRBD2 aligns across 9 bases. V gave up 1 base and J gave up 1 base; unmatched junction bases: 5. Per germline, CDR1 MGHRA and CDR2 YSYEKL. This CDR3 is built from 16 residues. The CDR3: CASSQVPAGGSYEQYF. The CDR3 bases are TGCGCCAGCAGCCAAGTGCCAGCGGGAGGTTCCTACGAGCAGTACTTC.

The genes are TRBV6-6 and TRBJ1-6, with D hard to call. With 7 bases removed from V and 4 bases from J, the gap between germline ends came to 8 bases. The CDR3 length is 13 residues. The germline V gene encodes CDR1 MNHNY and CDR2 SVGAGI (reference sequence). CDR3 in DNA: TGTGCCAGCACGCCGGGGTATAATTCACCCCTCCACTTT. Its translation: CASTPGYNSPLHF.

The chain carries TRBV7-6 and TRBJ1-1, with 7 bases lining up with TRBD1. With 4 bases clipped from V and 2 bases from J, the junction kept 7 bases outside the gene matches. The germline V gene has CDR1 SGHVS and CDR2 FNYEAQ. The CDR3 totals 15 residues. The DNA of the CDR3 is TGTGCCAGCAGCTCAAGGACAGGAGCCAACACTGAAGCTTTCTTT. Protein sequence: CASSSRTGANTEAFF.

CDR3 residues: CSVLGQLGTDTQYF. The CDR3 DNA reads TGCAGCGTGCTAGGACAGTTGGGCACAGATACGCAGTATTTT. The chain employs TRBV29-1 and TRBJ2-3; TRBD1 might be the D (6 bases). Germline V lookup: CDR1 SQVTM, CDR2 ANQGSEA. Deletions cut 6 bases from V and 1 base from J, with 14 bases between. The CDR3 totals 14 residues.

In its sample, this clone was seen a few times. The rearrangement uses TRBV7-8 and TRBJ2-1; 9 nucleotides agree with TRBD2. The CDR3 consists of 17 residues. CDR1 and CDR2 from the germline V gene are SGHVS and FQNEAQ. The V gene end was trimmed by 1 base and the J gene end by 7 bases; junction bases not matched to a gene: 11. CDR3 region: CASSLVVASGDRNEQFF. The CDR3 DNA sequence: TGTGCCAGCAGCTTAGTTGTGGCTAGCGGGGATCGGAATGAGCAGTTCTTC.

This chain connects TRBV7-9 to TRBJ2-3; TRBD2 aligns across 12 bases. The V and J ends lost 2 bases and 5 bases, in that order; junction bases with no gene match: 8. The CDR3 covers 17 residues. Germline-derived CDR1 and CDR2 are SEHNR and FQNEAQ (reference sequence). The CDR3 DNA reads TGTGCCAGCAGCTTACTAGCGGGGGGGCCAGGGGGAGATACGCAGTATTTT. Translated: CASSLLAGGPGGDTQYF.

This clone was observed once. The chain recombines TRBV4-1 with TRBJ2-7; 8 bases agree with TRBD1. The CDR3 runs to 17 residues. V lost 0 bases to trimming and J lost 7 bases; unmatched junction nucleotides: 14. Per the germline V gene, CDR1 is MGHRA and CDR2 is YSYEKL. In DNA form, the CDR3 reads TGCGCCAGCAGCCAAGATACGTCCGGACGTCAGGGGGCTGAGCAGTACTTC. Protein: CASSQDTSGRQGAEQYF.

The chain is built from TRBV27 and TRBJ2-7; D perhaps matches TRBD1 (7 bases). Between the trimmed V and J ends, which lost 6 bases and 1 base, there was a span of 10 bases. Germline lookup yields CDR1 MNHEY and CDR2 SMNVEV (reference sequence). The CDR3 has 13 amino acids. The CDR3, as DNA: TGTGCCAGCAGGGCGGGACAGTCCTACGAGCAGTACTTC. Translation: CASRAGQSYEQYF.

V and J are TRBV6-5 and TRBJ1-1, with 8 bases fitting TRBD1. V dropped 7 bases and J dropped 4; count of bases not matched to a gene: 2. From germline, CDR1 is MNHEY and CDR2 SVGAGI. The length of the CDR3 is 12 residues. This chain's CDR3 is CASTGGFTEAFF. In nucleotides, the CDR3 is TGTGCCAGCACAGGGGGCTTCACTGAAGCTTTCTTT.

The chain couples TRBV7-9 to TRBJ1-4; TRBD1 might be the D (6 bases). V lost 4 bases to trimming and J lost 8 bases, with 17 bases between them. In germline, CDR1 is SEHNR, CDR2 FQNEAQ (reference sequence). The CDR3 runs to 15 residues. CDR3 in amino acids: CASSSPQTGNEKLFF. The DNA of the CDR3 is TGTGCCAGCAGCTCCCCTCAAACAGGGAACGAAAAACTGTTTTTT.

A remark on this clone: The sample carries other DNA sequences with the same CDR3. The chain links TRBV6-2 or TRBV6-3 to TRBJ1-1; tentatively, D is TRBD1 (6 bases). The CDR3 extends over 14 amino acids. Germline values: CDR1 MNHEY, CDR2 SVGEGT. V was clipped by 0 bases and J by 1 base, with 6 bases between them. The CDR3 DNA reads TGTGCCAGCAGTTACTCCAGGGGGAACACTGAAGCTTTCTTT. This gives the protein CASSYSRGNTEAFF.

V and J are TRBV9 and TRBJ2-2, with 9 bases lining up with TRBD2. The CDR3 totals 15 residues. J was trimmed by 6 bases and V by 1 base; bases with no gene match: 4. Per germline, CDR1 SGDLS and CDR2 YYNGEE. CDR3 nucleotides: TGTGCCAGCAGCGTAACTAGCGGGTGGGCCGGGGAGCTGTTTTTT. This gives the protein CASSVTSGWAGELFF.

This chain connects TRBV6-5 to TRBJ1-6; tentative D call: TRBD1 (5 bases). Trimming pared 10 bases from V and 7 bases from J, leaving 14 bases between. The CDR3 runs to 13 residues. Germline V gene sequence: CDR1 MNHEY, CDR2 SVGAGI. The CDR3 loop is CATKWGGNSPLHF. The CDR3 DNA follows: TGTGCCACCAAATGGGGGGGAAATTCACCCCTCCACTTT.

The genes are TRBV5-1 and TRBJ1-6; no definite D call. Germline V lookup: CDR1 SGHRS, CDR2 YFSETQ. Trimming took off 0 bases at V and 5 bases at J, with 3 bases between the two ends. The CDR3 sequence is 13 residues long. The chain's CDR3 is CASSLVNNSPLHF. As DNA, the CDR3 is TGCGCCAGCAGCTTGGTAAATAATTCACCCCTCCACTTT.

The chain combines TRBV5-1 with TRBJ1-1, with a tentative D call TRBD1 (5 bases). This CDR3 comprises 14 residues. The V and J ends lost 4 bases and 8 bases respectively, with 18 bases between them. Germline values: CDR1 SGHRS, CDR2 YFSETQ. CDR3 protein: CASSPDSPQGEAFF. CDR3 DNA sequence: TGCGCCAGCAGCCCCGACAGCCCACAAGGAGAAGCTTTCTTT.

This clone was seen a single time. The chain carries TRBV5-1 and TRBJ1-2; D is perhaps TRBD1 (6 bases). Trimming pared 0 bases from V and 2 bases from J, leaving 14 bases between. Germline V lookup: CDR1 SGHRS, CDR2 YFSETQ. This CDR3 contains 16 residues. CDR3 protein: CASSLGRSTGNYGYTF. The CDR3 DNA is TGCGCCAGCAGCTTGGGACGTTCAACAGGGAACTATGGCTACACCTTC.

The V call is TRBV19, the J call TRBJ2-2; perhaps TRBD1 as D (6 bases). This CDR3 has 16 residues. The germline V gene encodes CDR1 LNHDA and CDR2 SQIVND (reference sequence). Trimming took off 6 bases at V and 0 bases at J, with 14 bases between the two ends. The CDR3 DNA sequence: TGTGCCAGTAGCGGACAGAGGCAAACGAACACCGGGGAGCTGTTTTTT. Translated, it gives CASSGQRQTNTGELFF.

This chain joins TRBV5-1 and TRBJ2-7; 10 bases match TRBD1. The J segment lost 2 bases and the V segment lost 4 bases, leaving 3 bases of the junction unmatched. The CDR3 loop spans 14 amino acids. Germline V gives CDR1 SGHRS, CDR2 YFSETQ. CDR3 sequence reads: CASSPGTGAYEQYF. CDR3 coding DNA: TGCGCCAGCAGCCCCGGGACAGGGGCCTACGAGCAGTACTTC. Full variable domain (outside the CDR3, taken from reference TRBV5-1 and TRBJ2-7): KAGVTQTPRYLIKTRGQQVTLSCSPISGHRSVSWYQQTPGQGLQFLFEYFSETQRNKGNFPGRFSGRQFSNSRSEMNVSTLELGDSALYLCASSPGTGAYEQYFGPGTRLTVT.

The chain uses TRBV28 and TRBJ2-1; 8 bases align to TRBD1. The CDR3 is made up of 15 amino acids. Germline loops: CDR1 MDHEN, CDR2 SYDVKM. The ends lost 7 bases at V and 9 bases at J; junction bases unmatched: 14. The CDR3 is CASTPLRGQGAEQFF. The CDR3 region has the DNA TGTGCCAGCACCCCCCTACGCGGACAGGGTGCTGAGCAGTTCTTC.

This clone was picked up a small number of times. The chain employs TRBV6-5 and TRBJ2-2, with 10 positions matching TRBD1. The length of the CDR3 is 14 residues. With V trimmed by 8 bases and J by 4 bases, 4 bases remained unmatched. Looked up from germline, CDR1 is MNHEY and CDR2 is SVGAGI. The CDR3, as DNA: TGTGCCAGCGGGACAGGGGATAGCACCGGGGAGCTGTTTTTT. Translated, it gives CASGTGDSTGELFF.